Described below is a single T cell receptor beta chain sequence and its context. Its antigen is not known. The data are from a study of cytotoxic CD8 clonotypes in ibrutinib-treated CLL. About the study: Response sampling came at median approximately twelve months of treatment, ranging roughly 6 to 36 months.

There are 14 residues in the CDR3. From germline, CDR1 is MNHEY and CDR2 SVGAGI. Trimming took off 2 bases at V and 3 bases at J, with 10 bases between the two ends. The planned depth of sequencing spanned 1 in 200,000 to 1 in 1 million T cells. Some clones are missing from TCRdb's copy, which holds only in-frame ones; the method was immunoSEQ multiplex PCR. Found here are roughly 220,000 clones, around 70% of them singletons; the top ten hold roughly 6.4%. Study findings and constraints: At the start, clonality exceeded age-matched healthy donors and followed circulating CD8+ T-cell counts.

The chain has TRBV6-5 and TRBJ2-5, with D perhaps TRBD2 (5 bases). The sequencing here drew on PBMCs, taken after 12 months of ibrutinib treatment. The receptor was isolated from a human donor with chronic lymphocytic leukemia. The CDR3 protein is CASSYGAAEETQYF. The CDR3 bases are TGTGCCAGCAGTTACGGAGCGGCGGAAGAGACCCAGTACTTC.